Below, 13 T cell receptor beta chains from the same sample are listed, as sequenced in a study of beta chain features in type 1 diabetes. Expressed TCRB transcripts got sequenced, as all isolated RNA was reverse transcribed. Clones were sequenced by immunoSEQ multiplex PCR, and TCRdb holds only the in-frame ones, with some missing. The table lists around 190,000 clones, more than 10% of them singletons. Source material: central memory CD4+ T cells from blood. The receptors were gathered from a young woman in good health.

A few counts support this clone. The V call is TRBV7-2, the J call TRBJ2-6; D may be TRBD1 (5 bases). The germline V gene has CDR1 SGHTA and CDR2 FQGNSA. Trimming stripped 3 bases from V and 0 bases from J, with 12 bases between. The CDR3 is 17 amino acids. The CDR3 reads CASSFGAASSGANVLTF. The CDR3 DNA reads as TGTGCCAGCAGCTTTGGGGCGGCCAGCTCTGGGGCCAACGTCCTGACTTTC.

The V call is TRBV2, the J call TRBJ2-5, with D perhaps matching TRBD1 (5 bases). Germline V CDR1 and CDR2: SNHLY, FYNNEI. V lost 5 bases and J 1 base, leaving 8 bases between the germline ends. CDR3 size: 13 residues. The chain's CDR3 is CASSQDIQETQYF. CDR3 sequence (DNA): TGTGCCAGCAGTCAGGACATCCAAGAGACCCAGTACTTC. The variable domain in full, with the rest retrieved from reference TRBV2 and TRBJ2-5, is EPEVTQTPSHQVTQMGQEVILRCVPISNHLYFYWYRQILGQKVEFLVSFYNNEISEKSEIFDDQFSVERPDGSNFTLKIRSTKLEDSAMYFCASSQDIQETQYFGPGTRLLVL.

The chain has TRBV18 and TRBJ1-3, with D possibly matching TRBD1 (6 bases). Trimming removed 3 bases from V and 0 bases from J, with 18 bases in between. Germline CDR1 is KGHSH and CDR2 is LQKENI. The CDR3 is 18 amino acids. The DNA of the CDR3 is TGTGCCAGCTCACCGGCCGGGACCAGGGGCAGCTCTGGAAACACCATATATTTT. It is translated as CASSPAGTRGSSGNTIYF. The whole variable domain, remainder taken from reference TRBV18 and TRBJ1-3, is NAGVMQNPRHLVRRRGQEARLRCSPMKGHSHVYWYRQLPEEGLKFMVYLQKENIIDESGMPKERFSAEFPKEGPSILRIQQVVRGDSAAYFCASSPAGTRGSSGNTIYFGEGSWLTVV.

The chain has TRBV19 and TRBJ2-5, with D perhaps matching TRBD2 (6 bases). The CDR3 length is 14 residues. Germline CDR1 LNHDA, CDR2 SQIVND (reference sequence). The V gene lost 4 bases and the J gene lost 4 bases, with 13 bases spanning the gap. Here the CDR3 DNA reads TGTGCCAGTAGTAATGGCCCCGGGAGAGAGACCCAGTACTTC. This encodes CASSNGPGRETQYF.

The chain links TRBV6-6 to TRBJ2-3; possibly TRBD2 for D (6 bases). Looked up from germline, CDR1 is MNHNY and CDR2 is SVGAGI (reference sequence). Trimming pared 4 bases from V and 5 bases from J, leaving 19 bases between. The CDR3 is made up of 16 amino acids. CDR3 sequence (DNA): TGTGCCAGCAGTTTGGGGGGAATCTTCAGTTTAGATACGCAGTATTTT. Its translation: CASSLGGIFSLDTQYF.

This clone was picked up a small number of times. The rearrangement links TRBV23-1 to TRBJ2-7, with a tentative D call TRBD1 (5 bases). TRBV23-1 is sorted into the ORF group, with uncertain function. The CDR3 loop spans 14 amino acids. Trimming left V 10 bases short and J 0 bases short, with 16 bases between. DNA of the CDR3: TGCGCCATCCCTCTCAGGGCAATCTCCTACGAGCAGTACTTC. This translates into CAIPLRAISYEQYF.

The chain links TRBV2 to TRBJ2-1, with TRBD2 identical over 7 bases. The CDR3 runs 13 residues. Germline-derived CDR1 and CDR2 are SNHLY and FYNNEI. The junction had 4 bases not matched to a gene; V was cut back by 6 bases and J by 5 bases. CDR3 DNA: TGTGCCAGCAGCCGGGACTACAACAATGAGCAGTTCTTC. Translated, it gives CASSRDYNNEQFF.

Note on this clone: Other DNA sequences in this specimen translate into the identical CDR3. Written as DNA, the CDR3 is TGTGCCAGCAGTTTCAGGGGCAATGAGCAGTTCTTC. Protein product: CASSFRGNEQFF. This chain joins TRBV27 and TRBJ2-1; perhaps TRBD1 as D (6 bases). The germline V and J ends were trimmed by 3 bases and 6 bases, with 6 bases remaining between them. Germline-derived CDR1 and CDR2 are MNHEY and SMNVEV (reference sequence). The CDR3 extends over 12 amino acids.

The CDR3 sequence is CASSPGLAGDTQYF. CDR3 DNA: TGTGCCAGCAGCCCGGGACTAGCGGGAGATACGCAGTATTTT. V is TRBV7-6 and J is TRBJ2-3; 12 bases are shared with TRBD2. The CDR3 is made up of 14 amino acids. Trimming removed 5 bases from V and 5 bases from J; junction bases left unmatched: 2. Per germline, CDR1 SGHVS and CDR2 FNYEAQ.

This rearrangement joins TRBV29-1 to TRBJ2-3; weak D call: TRBD2 (6 bases). Trimming pared 4 bases from V and 4 bases from J, leaving 12 bases between. The CDR3 sequence is 13 residues long. In germline, CDR1 is SQVTM, CDR2 ANQGSEA. The CDR3 sequence is CSVAGDYADTQYF. The CDR3, as DNA: TGCAGCGTTGCGGGGGATTATGCAGATACGCAGTATTTT.

Ten or more counts support this clone. The chain links TRBV5-6 to TRBJ1-5, with a tentative D call TRBD1 (5 bases). V shed 2 bases and J shed 1 base, with 16 bases lying between them. The germline V gene encodes CDR1 SGHDT and CDR2 YYEEEE. The CDR3 runs to 17 residues. The DNA of the CDR3 is TGTGCCAGCAGCTTAACCCCACGGGGGGGAAGCAATCAGCCCCAGCATTTT. Amino acids: CASSLTPRGGSNQPQHF.

This chain connects TRBV2 to TRBJ2-7; weak D call: TRBD2 (6 bases). V was pared by 6 bases and J by 6 bases, with 21 bases between. This CDR3 contains 15 residues. CDR1 SNHLY and CDR2 FYNNEI come from the germline V gene. The CDR3, as DNA: TGTGCCAGCAGGAGGGGCCTAGCGAGGGGCGGCGAGCAGTACTTC. Its translation: CASRRGLARGGEQYF.

Only a few counts were recorded for this clone. V and J are TRBV7-2 and TRBJ1-3; no firm D call. Per germline, CDR1 SGHTA and CDR2 FQGNSA. V lost 5 bases and J lost 7, with 18 bases in between. This CDR3 has 15 residues. The CDR3 reads CASSKYSGPENTIYF. For the CDR3, the DNA is TGTGCCAGCAGCAAGTACTCCGGCCCGGAGAACACCATATATTTT.